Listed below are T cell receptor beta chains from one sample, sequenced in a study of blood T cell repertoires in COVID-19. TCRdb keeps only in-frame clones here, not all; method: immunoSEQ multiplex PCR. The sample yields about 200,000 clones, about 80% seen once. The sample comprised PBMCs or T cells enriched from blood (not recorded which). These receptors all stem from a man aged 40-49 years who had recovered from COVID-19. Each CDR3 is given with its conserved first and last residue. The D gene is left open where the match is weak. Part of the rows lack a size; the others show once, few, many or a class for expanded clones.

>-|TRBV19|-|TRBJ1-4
TGTGCCAGTAAACTCTACCCGGGGGAAAAACTGTTTTTT
CASKLYPGEKLFF
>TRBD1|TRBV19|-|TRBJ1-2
TGTGCCAGTAGCTACAGGGGGCAGGACTATGGCTACACCTTC
CASSYRGQDYGYTF
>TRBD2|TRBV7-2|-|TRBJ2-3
TGTGCCAGCAGCTTAGTCGTGGCTAGCGGGGGGGATACGCAGTATTTT
CASSLVVASGGDTQYF
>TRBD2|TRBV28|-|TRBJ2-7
TGTGCCAGCAGGTCTAGCGGAAAGGGGAACGAGCAATACTTC
CASRSSGKGNEQYF
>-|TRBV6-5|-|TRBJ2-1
TGTGCCAGCAGTTACTCGAGGGAGACATCATACAATGAGCAGTTCTTC
CASSYSRETSYNEQFF
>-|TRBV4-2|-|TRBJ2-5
TGTGCCAGCAGCCAAGAGCGTCAAGAGACCCAGTACTTC
CASSQERQETQYF
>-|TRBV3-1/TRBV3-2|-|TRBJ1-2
TGTGCCAGCAGCCGGGCAGGGGATTGGTATGGCTACACCTTC
CASSRAGDWYGYTF
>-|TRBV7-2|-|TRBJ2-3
TGTGCCAGCAGCTTAGGCGTACTCGCAGATACGCAGTATTTT
CASSLGVLADTQYF
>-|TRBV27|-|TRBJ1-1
TGTGCCAGCAGTTTATCGCGGGGCACTGAAGCTTTCTTT
CASSLSRGTEAFF
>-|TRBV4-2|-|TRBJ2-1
TGTGCCAGCAGACGCGGGACCCAGCAGGGTGAGCAGTTCTTC
CASRRGTQQGEQFF
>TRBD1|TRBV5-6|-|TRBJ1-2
TGTGCCAGCAGCGGAAGGACAGGGGCGTTCTATGGCTACACCTTC
CASSGRTGAFYGYTF
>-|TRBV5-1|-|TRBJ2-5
TGCGCCAGCAGCCTAACTAATCCGGCGGTCGAGACCCAGTACTTC
CASSLTNPAVETQYF
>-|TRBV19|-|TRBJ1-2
TGTGCCAGTAGTACGACCCATCGGGGGAACTATGGCTACACCTTC
CASSTTHRGNYGYTF
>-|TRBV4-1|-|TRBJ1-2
TGCGCCAGCTTGGGGCGGGGAAGGGACTATGGCTACACCTTC
CASLGRGRDYGYTF
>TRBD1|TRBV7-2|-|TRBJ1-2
TGTGCCAGCAGCTTAGGACAGGGGCATAACTATGGCTACACCTTC
CASSLGQGHNYGYTF
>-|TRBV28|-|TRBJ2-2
TGTGCCAGCAGTTTTAGACTGGGGCAGGGTGGGACCGGGGAGCTGTTTTTT
CASSFRLGQGGTGELFF
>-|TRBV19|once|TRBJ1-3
TGTGCCAGTAGTACCCAAAAGAGGAACATGCGAGGAAACACCATATATTTT
CASSTQKRNMRGNTIYF
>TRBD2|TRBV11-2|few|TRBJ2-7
TGTGCCAGCAGCTTTGGACTAGCGAGCTACGAGCAGTACTTC
CASSFGLASYEQYF
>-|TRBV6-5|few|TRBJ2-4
TGTGCCAGCAGTTGGGATAGCGGACCCAAAAACATTCAGTACTTC
CASSWDSGPKNIQYF
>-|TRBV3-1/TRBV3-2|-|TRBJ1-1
TGTGCCAGCAGCCTAGGGGGGGCAGGCGCTGAAGCTTTCTTT
CASSLGGAGAEAFF
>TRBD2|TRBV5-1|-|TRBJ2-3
TGCGCCAGCAGCTTGTTTAGCGGGGGCACAGATACGCAGTATTTT
CASSLFSGGTDTQYF
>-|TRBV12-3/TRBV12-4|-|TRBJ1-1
TGTGCCAGCAGCTTGACAGGAAACACTGAAGCTTTCTTT
CASSLTGNTEAFF
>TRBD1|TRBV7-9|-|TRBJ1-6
TGTGCCAGCAGCTCCTACAGGGGTGATTCACCCCTCCACTTT
CASSSYRGDSPLHF
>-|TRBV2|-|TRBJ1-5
TGTGCCAGCAGTGCAAGCAGCAATCAGCCCCAGCATTTT
CASSASSNQPQHF
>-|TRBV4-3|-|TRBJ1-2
TGCGCCAGCAGCCAAGTTCCGTGGGGCAAATCACCCCATGGCTACACCTTC
CASSQVPWGKSPHGYTF
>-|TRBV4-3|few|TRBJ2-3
TGCGCCAGCAGCCAAGTAATCCGGGACACTACGCAGTATTTT
CASSQVIRDTTQYF
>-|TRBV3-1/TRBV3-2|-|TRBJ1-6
TGTGCCAGCAGCCAAGACAGACGGGGAGGGGATAATTCACCCCTCCACTTT
CASSQDRRGGDNSPLHF
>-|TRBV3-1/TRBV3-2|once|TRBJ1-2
TGTGCCAGCAGCCAAGCCGAGGCCAGCTCCGGGGGCTACACCTTC
CASSQAEASSGGYTF
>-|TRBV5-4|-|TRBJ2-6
TGTGCCAGCAGCCCAGAATACGGGGCCAACGTCCTGACTTTC
CASSPEYGANVLTF